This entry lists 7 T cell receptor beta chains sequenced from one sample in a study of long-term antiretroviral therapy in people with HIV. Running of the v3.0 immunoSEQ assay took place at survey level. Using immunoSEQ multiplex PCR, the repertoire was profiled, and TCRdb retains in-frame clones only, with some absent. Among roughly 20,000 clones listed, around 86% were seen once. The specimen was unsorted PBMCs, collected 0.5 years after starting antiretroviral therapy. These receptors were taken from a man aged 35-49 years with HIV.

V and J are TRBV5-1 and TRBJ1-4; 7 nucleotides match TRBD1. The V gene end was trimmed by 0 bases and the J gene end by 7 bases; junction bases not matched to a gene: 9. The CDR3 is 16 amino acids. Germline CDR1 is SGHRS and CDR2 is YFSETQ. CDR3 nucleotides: TGCGCCAGCAGCTTGGGCCAACAGGGGCCCCTTGAAAAACTGTTTTTT. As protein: CASSLGQQGPLEKLFF.

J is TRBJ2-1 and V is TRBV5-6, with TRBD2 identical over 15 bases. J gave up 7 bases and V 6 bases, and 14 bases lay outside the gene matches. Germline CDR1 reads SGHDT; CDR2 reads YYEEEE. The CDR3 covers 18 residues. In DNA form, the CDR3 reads TGTGCCAGCACAAACGCACCCGGGACTAGCGGGAGGCGGAATGAGCAGTTCTTC. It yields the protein CASTNAPGTSGRRNEQFF.

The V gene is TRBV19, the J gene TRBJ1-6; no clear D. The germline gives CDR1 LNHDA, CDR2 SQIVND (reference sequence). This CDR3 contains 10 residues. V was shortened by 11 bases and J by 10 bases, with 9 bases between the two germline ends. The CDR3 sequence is CACGYSPLHF. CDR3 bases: TGTGCCTGCGGGTACTCACCCCTCCACTTT.

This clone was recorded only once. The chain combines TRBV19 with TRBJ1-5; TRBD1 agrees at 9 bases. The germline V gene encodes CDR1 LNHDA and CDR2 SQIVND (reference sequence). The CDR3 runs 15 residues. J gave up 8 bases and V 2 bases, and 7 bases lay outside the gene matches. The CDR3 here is CASSITGTGKKPQHF. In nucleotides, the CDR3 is TGTGCCAGTAGTATAACCGGGACAGGGAAAAAGCCCCAGCATTTT.

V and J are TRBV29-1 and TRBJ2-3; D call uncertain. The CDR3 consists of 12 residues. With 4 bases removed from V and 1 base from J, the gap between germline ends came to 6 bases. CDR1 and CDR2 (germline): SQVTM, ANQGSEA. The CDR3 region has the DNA TGCAGCGTTGGACCGGGCACAGATACGCAGTATTTT. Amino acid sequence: CSVGPGTDTQYF.

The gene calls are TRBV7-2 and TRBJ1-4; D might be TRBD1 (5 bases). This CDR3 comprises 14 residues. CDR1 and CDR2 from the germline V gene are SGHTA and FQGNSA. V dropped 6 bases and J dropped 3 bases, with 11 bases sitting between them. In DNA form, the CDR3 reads TGTGCCAGCAGTGCAGGGTGGGCTAATGAAAAACTGTTTTTT. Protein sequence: CASSAGWANEKLFF.

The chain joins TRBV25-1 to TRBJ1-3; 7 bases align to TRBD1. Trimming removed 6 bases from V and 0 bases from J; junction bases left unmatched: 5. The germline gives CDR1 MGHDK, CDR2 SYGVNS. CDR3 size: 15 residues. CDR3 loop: CASRQGTNSGNTIYF. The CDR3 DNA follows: TGTGCCAGCAGACAGGGGACGAACTCTGGAAACACCATATATTTT.